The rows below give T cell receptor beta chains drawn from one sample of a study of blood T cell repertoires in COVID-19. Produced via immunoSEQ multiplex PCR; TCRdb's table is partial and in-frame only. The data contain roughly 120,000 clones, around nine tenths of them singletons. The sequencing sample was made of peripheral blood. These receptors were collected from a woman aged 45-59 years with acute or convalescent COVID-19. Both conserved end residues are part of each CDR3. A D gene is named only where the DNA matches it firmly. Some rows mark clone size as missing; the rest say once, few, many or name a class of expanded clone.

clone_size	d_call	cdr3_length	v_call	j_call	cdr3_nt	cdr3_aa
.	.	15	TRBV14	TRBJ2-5	TGTGCCAGCAGTCCGGTACAGGCCCCCTCGGGGACCCAGTACTTC	CASSPVQAPSGTQYF
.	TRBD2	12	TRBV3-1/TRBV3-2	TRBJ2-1	TGTGCCAGCAGCACCGGGACTAGTGGGCAGTTCTTC	CASSTGTSGQFF
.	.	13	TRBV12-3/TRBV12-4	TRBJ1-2	TGTGCCAGCAGGCAAGGACAGTGGGATGGCTACACCTTC	CASRQGQWDGYTF
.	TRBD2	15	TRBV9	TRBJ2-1	TGTGCCAGCAGCCCACCGGGACTAGCGAGTAGTGAGCAGTTCTTC	CASSPPGLASSEQFF
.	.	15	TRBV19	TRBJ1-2	TGTGCCAGTAGTTCCCAACTCCCACTAGGCGGTGGCTACACCTTC	CASSSQLPLGGGYTF
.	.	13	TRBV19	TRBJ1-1	TGTGCCAGTAGTATTCGGGGGGGGCTAGAAGCTTTCTTT	CASSIRGGLEAFF
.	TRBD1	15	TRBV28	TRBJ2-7	TGTGCCAGCCAAACGCAGGGACAGGGGTCCTACGAGCAGTACTTC	CASQTQGQGSYEQYF
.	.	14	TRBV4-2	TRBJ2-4	TGTGCCAGCAGCCAAGCGAGTAATGTTAACATTCAGTACTTC	CASSQASNVNIQYF
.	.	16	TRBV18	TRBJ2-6	TGTGCCAGCTCACCCAGCGGAGTGGCTGGGGCCAACGTCCTGACTTTC	CASSPSGVAGANVLTF
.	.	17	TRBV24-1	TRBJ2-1	TGTGCCACCAGTGATTTCGTGTGGGAGGGGGGCTACAATGAGCAGTTCTTC	CATSDFVWEGGYNEQFF
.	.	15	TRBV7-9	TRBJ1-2	TGTGCCAGCAGCCTAGATCTAGGAGGGGCGAGAGGCTACACCTTC	CASSLDLGGARGYTF
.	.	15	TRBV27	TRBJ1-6	TGTGCCACCTCCCGGGCAGGAGAGGCAGCGGGACCCCTCCACTTT	CATSRAGEAAGPLHF
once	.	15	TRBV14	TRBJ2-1	TGTGCCAGCAGCCGCCTCGGTAGGGACTCGGAGGAGCAGTTCTTC	CASSRLGRDSEEQFF
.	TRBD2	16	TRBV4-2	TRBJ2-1	TGTGCCAGCAGCCAGGGGCGGGGGGAGGTTGACAATGAGCAGTTCTTC	CASSQGRGEVDNEQFF
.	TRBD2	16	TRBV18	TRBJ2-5	TGTGCCAGCTCACGGACTAGCGGGAGACGGAGTGAGACCCAGTACTTC	CASSRTSGRRSETQYF
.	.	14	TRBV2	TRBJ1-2	TGTGCCAGCAGTGAATGGCAGGGTAACTATGGCTACACCTTC	CASSEWQGNYGYTF
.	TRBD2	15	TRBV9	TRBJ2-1	TGTGCCAGCAGCGTTGGTCTAGCGGGCCACAATGAGCAGTTCTTC	CASSVGLAGHNEQFF
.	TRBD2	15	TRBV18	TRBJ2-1	TGTGCCAGCTCACCATTGCGGGAGGATATCAATGAGCAGTTCTTC	CASSPLREDINEQFF
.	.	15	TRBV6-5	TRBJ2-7	TGTGCCAGCCACGGGGGTTTGGCAGAGATTACGAAGCAGTACTTC	CASHGGLAEITKQYF
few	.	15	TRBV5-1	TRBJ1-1	TGCGCCAGCAGCTTCGTGGGAGGGCCGAACACTGAAGCTTTCTTT	CASSFVGGPNTEAFF
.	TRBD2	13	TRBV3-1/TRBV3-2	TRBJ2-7	TGTGCCAGCGGGAGGGCTACCCTCTACGAGCAGTACTTC	CASGRATLYEQYF
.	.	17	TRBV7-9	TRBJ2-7	TGTGCCAGCAGCTTCACCTCCGCAGGGGCCAGCTCCTACGAGCAGTACTTC	CASSFTSAGASSYEQYF
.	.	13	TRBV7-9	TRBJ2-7	TGTGCCAGCAGCGACTCCCACTCCTACGAGCAGTACTTC	CASSDSHSYEQYF
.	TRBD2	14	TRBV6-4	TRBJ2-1	TGTGCCAGCGGTCCCGGGGGGGGTAAAAATGAGCAGTTCTTC	CASGPGGGKNEQFF
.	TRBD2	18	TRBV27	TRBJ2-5	TGTGCCAGCAGTTTTAAGTTGACTAGCGGGGGTTTAAAAGAGACCCAGTACTTC	CASSFKLTSGGLKETQYF